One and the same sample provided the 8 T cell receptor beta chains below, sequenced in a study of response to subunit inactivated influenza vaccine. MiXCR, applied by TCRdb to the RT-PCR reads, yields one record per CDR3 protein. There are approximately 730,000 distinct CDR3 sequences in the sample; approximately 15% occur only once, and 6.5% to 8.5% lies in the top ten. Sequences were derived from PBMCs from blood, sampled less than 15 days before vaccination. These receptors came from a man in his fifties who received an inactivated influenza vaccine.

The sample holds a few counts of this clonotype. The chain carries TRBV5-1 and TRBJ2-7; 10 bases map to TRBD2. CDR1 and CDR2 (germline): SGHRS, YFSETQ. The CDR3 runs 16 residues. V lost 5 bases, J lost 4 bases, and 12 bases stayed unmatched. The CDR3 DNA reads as TGCGCCAGCAGTATGACCGCCGGGACTAGCGCGTACGAGCAGTACTTC. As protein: CASSMTAGTSAYEQYF.

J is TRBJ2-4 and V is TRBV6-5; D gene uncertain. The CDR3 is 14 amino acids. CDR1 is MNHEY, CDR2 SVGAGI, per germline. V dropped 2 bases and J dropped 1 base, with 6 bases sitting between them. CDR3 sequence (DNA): TGTGCCAGCAGTTACCCACGGGCCAAAAACATTCAGTACTTC. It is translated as CASSYPRAKNIQYF.

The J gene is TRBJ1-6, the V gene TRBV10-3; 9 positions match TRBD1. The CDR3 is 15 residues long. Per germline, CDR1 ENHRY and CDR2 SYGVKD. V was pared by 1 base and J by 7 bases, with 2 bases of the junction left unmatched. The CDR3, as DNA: TGTGCCATCAGTGAGTACAGGGGGCACAATTCACCCCTCCACTTT. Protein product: CAISEYRGHNSPLHF.

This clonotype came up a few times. The CDR3 DNA reads TGCGCCAGCAGCCAAGAGCAGGGGGCGTGGGATGAGCAGTTCTTC. Its protein product is CASSQEQGAWDEQFF. The chain couples TRBV4-3 to TRBJ2-1; 8 bases agree with TRBD1. The length of the CDR3 is 15 residues. Germline loops: CDR1 LGHNA, CDR2 YSLEER. With 0 bases clipped from V and 8 bases from J, the junction kept 6 bases outside the gene matches.

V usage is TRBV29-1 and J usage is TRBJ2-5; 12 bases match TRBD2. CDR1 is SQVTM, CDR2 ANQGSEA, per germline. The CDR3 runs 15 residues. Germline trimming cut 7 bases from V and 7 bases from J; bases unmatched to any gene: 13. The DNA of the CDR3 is TGCAGCGCCAACGGGGCTAGCGGGGGGGCCGGGACCCAGTACTTC. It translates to CSANGASGGAGTQYF.

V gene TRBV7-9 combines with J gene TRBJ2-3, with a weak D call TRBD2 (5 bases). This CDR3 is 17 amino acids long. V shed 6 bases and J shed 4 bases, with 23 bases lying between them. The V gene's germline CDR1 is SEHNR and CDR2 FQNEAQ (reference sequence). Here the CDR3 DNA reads TGTGCCAGCAGTTTATGGACGGGGAATGCGCGTTCAGATACGCAGTATTTT. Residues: CASSLWTGNARSDTQYF.

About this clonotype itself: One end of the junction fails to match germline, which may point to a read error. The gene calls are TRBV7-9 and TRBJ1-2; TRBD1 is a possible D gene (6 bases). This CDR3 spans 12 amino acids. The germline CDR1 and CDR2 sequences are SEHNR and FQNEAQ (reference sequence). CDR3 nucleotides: TGTGCCAGCAGCTTACTCGAGAGGGGGTGTAATTTC. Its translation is CASSLLERGCNF.

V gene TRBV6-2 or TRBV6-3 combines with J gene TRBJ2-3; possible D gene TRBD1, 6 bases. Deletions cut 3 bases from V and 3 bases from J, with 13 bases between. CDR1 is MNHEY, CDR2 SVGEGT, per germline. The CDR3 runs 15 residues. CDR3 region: CASSYGWQGTDTQYF. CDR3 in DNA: TGTGCCAGCAGTTATGGTTGGCAGGGGACAGATACGCAGTATTTT.